These 10 T cell receptor beta chains were sequenced from one sample in a study of Ad26.COV2.S vaccination and SARS-CoV-2 variants. Using immunoSEQ multiplex PCR, the repertoire was profiled, and TCRdb retains in-frame clones only, with some absent. The sample lists about 330,000 clones; about nine tenths were seen once. As to treatment: about 20 received Ad26.COV2.S at low or high dose, single or two shots; about 5 received placebo; per-sample allocation not given. On day 63 after the first injection, vaccine and placebo recipients gave samples. Specimen: peripheral blood, collected in a trial of Ad26.COV2.S vaccine versus placebo. Receptor source: a person aged 18-60 years who received the Ad26.COV2.S COVID-19 vaccine or a placebo.

The rearrangement joins TRBV7-9 to TRBJ2-5, with 8 bases lining up with TRBD2. This CDR3 has 14 residues. With 5 bases clipped from V and 2 bases from J, the junction kept 4 bases outside the gene matches. Per the germline V gene, CDR1 is SEHNR and CDR2 is FQNEAQ (reference sequence). The CDR3, as DNA: TGTGCCAGCAGCCCCCCTAGCGGGCAAGAGACCCAGTACTTC. This gives the protein CASSPPSGQETQYF.

V usage is TRBV9 and J usage is TRBJ1-5; D might be TRBD1 (6 bases). CDR3 length: 14 residues. The germline gives CDR1 SGDLS, CDR2 YYNGEE. V lost 3 bases and J 3 bases, leaving 10 bases between the germline ends. CDR3 nucleotides: TGTGCCAGCAGCGCAGGGGCCTACAATCAGCCCCAGCATTTT. Encoded protein: CASSAGAYNQPQHF.

V and J are TRBV4-1 and TRBJ2-1; 9 nucleotides line up with TRBD2. The V gene end was trimmed by 4 bases and the J gene end by 0 bases; junction bases not matched to a gene: 4. The germline V gene encodes CDR1 MGHRA and CDR2 YSYEKL. The CDR3 covers 16 residues. The CDR3 here is CASSLIAGASYNEQFF. The CDR3 region has the DNA TGCGCCAGCAGCCTAATAGCGGGAGCCTCCTACAATGAGCAGTTCTTC.

The V and J genes are TRBV5-4 and TRBJ1-2; D is ambiguous. Germline assignment: CDR1 SGHNT and CDR2 YYREEE (reference sequence). The V end was cut by 0 bases, the J end by 4 bases, with 7 bases between. This CDR3 has 13 amino acids. The CDR3: CASSLEGPYGYTF. CDR3 coding DNA: TGTGCCAGCAGCTTGGAAGGTCCCTATGGCTACACCTTC.

The V gene is TRBV7-2, the J gene TRBJ2-4; no clear D gene. V gave up 1 base and J gave up 5 bases, with 12 bases separating them. Looked up from germline, CDR1 is SGHTA and CDR2 is FQGNSA. The CDR3 loop spans 15 amino acids. The CDR3 DNA follows: TGTGCCAGCAGCTTAGGGGGTAGACTTGAAAACATTCAGTACTTC. It is translated as CASSLGGRLENIQYF.

This rearrangement joins TRBV5-4 to TRBJ1-2, with 10 bases lining up with TRBD1. Germline assignment: CDR1 SGHNT and CDR2 YYREEE (reference sequence). This CDR3 spans 13 amino acids. The V segment lost 5 bases and the J segment 6 bases; nucleotides outside the gene matches: 4. The CDR3 is CASSTGTGDGYTF. The CDR3 DNA follows: TGTGCCAGCAGTACCGGGACAGGGGATGGCTACACCTTC.

The V gene is TRBV18, the J gene TRBJ1-1; D is ambiguous. The CDR3 is 15 residues long. The V gene's germline CDR1 is KGHSH and CDR2 LQKENI. The V end lost 6 bases, the J end lost 2 bases, and 16 bases lay between the germline ends. The CDR3 nucleotides are TGTGCCAGCTCCCCCCCCCAGAATTTTAACACTGAAGCTTTCTTT. Translation: CASSPPQNFNTEAFF.

V is TRBV27 and J is TRBJ1-2; maybe TRBD1 (6 bases). The CDR3 sequence is 14 residues long. V gave up 6 bases and J gave up 5 bases, with 16 bases separating them. Germline values: CDR1 MNHEY, CDR2 SMNVEV (reference sequence). CDR3 nucleotide sequence: TGTGCCAGCAGACCTTCAGGGGTCTCATATGGCTACACCTTC. Its translation: CASRPSGVSYGYTF.

This clone was seen a handful of times. The rearrangement links TRBV7-2 to TRBJ1-6; D is ambiguous. CDR3 size: 15 residues. Per the germline V gene, CDR1 is SGHTA and CDR2 is FQGNSA. Trimming cost V 6 bases and J 7 bases, with 16 bases left between them. The CDR3 coding sequence is TGTGCCAGCAGACCAACCGGGGTACAAAATTCACCCCTCCACTTT. As protein: CASRPTGVQNSPLHF.

The V call is TRBV27, the J call TRBJ2-7; no clear D gene. Trimming stripped 4 bases from V and 0 bases from J, with 10 bases between. Germline CDR1 MNHEY, CDR2 SMNVEV (reference sequence). This CDR3 contains 14 residues. Here the CDR3 DNA reads TGTGCCAGCAGTTGGGGTCCAAGCTCCTACGAGCAGTACTTC. The encoded protein is CASSWGPSSYEQYF.